The table lists the clone carrying this T cell receptor (beta chain) with a few counts. Its cognate antigen is unknown. The sample originates from a study of CD8 T cells in ankylosing spondylitis. Study-level points and caveats: One TCR beta motif, made up of about 8 highly homologous variants, appeared characteristic of ankylosing spondylitis blood. Disease-linked clones were CD8+ and relatively rare in peripheral blood.

Looked up from germline, CDR1 is MDHEN and CDR2 is SYDVKM. The length of the CDR3 is 14 residues. V was clipped by 5 bases and J by 1 base, with 12 bases between them. Library preparation for TCR beta used quantitative 5'-RACE with molecular barcodes. TCRdb reprocessed the 5' RACE reads with MiXCR, giving one entry per CDR3 protein. Here the sample spans over 600,000 distinct CDR3 sequences, around a fifth being singletons. This receptor was taken from a male donor with ankylosing spondylitis. Sequencing input: blood, either unsorted or a sorted T cell fraction (not recorded which). The V gene is TRBV28, the J gene TRBJ2-7; D is possibly TRBD1 (5 bases). In DNA, the CDR3 is TGTGCCAGCAGTCAGTCAGGGCATTCCTACGAGCAGTACTTC. It specifies CASSQSGHSYEQYF.